These 20 T cell receptor beta chains originate from one sample sequenced in a study of blood T cell repertoires in COVID-19. The repertoire was sequenced with immunoSEQ multiplex PCR; TCRdb's copy has only in-frame clones and lacks some. The table has approximately 490,000 clones, around 87% seen once. The sequencing input was PBMCs or T cells enriched from blood (not recorded which). Receptors were obtained from a woman aged 18 to 35 who had recovered from COVID-19.

The chain is built from TRBV5-4 and TRBJ2-1; 9 nucleotides match TRBD1. Looked up from germline, CDR1 is SGHNT and CDR2 is YYREEE (reference sequence). The CDR3 length is 13 residues. With V trimmed by 4 bases and J by 8 bases, 4 bases remained unmatched. The CDR3 region has the DNA TGTGCCAGCAGCCCCGACAGGGGGGATGAGCAGTTCTTC. This sequence encodes CASSPDRGDEQFF. Full variable domain (missing parts from reference TRBV5-4 and TRBJ2-1): ETGVTQSPTHLIKTRGQQVTLRCSSQSGHNTVSWYQQALGQGPQFIFQYYREEENGRGNFPPRFSGLQFPNYSSELNVNALELDDSALYLCASSPDRGDEQFFGPGTRLTVL.

This chain joins TRBV29-1 and TRBJ2-3; perhaps TRBD2 as D (6 bases). The germline gives CDR1 SQVTM, CDR2 ANQGSEA. The CDR3 sequence is 16 residues long. V lost 0 bases and J 1 base, leaving 14 bases between the germline ends. The CDR3 spells CSVEDLGWRGTDTQYF. In nucleotides, the CDR3 is TGCAGCGTTGAAGATCTAGGGTGGAGGGGCACAGATACGCAGTATTTT.

The count of this clone is one. In DNA form, the CDR3 reads TGTGCCAGCAGCAATAGCGGGGGGCGGGATACGCAGTATTTT. Its protein product is CASSNSGGRDTQYF. This chain joins TRBV14 and TRBJ2-3, with TRBD2 matching over 10 bases. The CDR3 has 14 residues. Per the germline V gene, CDR1 is SGHDN and CDR2 is FVKESK. Losses at the gene ends were 5 bases for V and 6 bases for J; bases not matched to a gene: 5.

The chain couples TRBV5-1 to TRBJ2-3; 11 bases line up with TRBD2. V was clipped by 1 base and J by 0 bases; unmatched bases: 7. The germline V gene encodes CDR1 SGHRS and CDR2 YFSETQ. This CDR3 has 18 residues. The CDR3 coding sequence is TGCGCCAGCAGCTTGTGGACTAGCGGGTCGACTAGCACAGATACGCAGTATTTT. As protein: CASSLWTSGSTSTDTQYF.

A note on this clone: Other DNA sequences within the sample encode an identical CDR3. The CDR3, as DNA: TGTGCCAGCTCACCCGACAGGGGACGCACTGAAGCTTTCTTT. Translation gives CASSPDRGRTEAFF. The rearrangement uses TRBV18 and TRBJ1-1; 8 nucleotides agree with TRBD1. The germline V gene encodes CDR1 KGHSH and CDR2 LQKENI. The junction had 4 bases not matched to a gene; V was cut back by 3 bases and J by 4 bases. The CDR3 sequence is 14 residues long. Together with reference TRBV18 and TRBJ1-1, the CDR3 gives the full variable domain: NAGVMQNPRHLVRRRGQEARLRCSPMKGHSHVYWYRQLPEEGLKFMVYLQKENIIDESGMPKERFSAEFPKEGPSILRIQQVVRGDSAAYFCASSPDRGRTEAFFGQGTRLTVV.

This chain links TRBV7-8 with TRBJ2-5; D is possibly TRBD2 (6 bases). Germline CDR1 and CDR2: SGHVS and FQNEAQ. This CDR3 region has 13 residues. The V gene lost 4 bases and the J gene lost 2 bases, with 8 bases spanning the gap. CDR3 residues: CASSSGVQETQYF. The CDR3 DNA is TGTGCCAGCAGCTCGGGAGTACAAGAGACCCAGTACTTC.

V and J are TRBV5-1 and TRBJ1-5; perhaps TRBD1 as D (5 bases). The CDR3 is made up of 14 amino acids. V was cut by 0 bases and J by 11 bases, with 15 bases left in between. The germline gives CDR1 SGHRS, CDR2 YFSETQ. The CDR3 protein is CASSLGQGGEAQHF. The CDR3 coding sequence is TGCGCCAGCAGCTTGGGGCAGGGCGGGGAGGCCCAGCATTTT.

A few counts support this clone. J is TRBJ1-1 and V is TRBV5-1; possible D gene TRBD1, 6 bases. CDR1 and CDR2 (germline): SGHRS, YFSETQ. CDR3 size: 14 residues. The V gene lost 4 bases and the J gene lost 0 bases, with 10 bases spanning the gap. The CDR3 spells CASSPGTMNTEAFF. The CDR3 nucleotides read TGCGCCAGCAGCCCAGGGACAATGAACACTGAAGCTTTCTTT.

The chain couples TRBV7-2 to TRBJ1-1, with 7 nucleotides matching TRBD1. Germline V gives CDR1 SGHTA, CDR2 FQGNSA. The CDR3 totals 16 residues. V trimming: 4 bases; J trimming: 5 bases; junction bases outside the gene matches: 13. CDR3 loop: CASSYGRGGERTEAFF. CDR3 sequence (DNA): TGTGCCAGCAGCTACGGAAGAGGGGGCGAAAGGACTGAAGCTTTCTTT.

The chain employs TRBV4-1 and TRBJ1-4; no clear D. V was clipped by 3 bases and J by 8 bases, with 16 bases between them. Germline CDR1 and CDR2: MGHRA and YSYEKL. The CDR3 length is 15 residues. CDR3 region: CASSHPPAGREKLFF. The DNA for the CDR3 is TGCGCCAGCAGCCACCCCCCCGCGGGGAGGGAAAAACTGTTTTTT.

This sequence joins TRBV19 and TRBJ1-5, with a possible D match to TRBD1 (6 bases). Per the germline V gene, CDR1 is LNHDA and CDR2 is SQIVND (reference sequence). The CDR3 is 16 residues long. The V end was cut by 4 bases, the J end by 3 bases, with 16 bases between. CDR3 bases: TGTGCCAGTAGTAGCCTCACAGGGCCGTTCAATCAGCCCCAGCATTTT. It specifies CASSSLTGPFNQPQHF.

This clone was recorded once. The V gene is TRBV6-5, the J gene TRBJ2-7; D is perhaps TRBD1 (6 bases). The CDR3 contains 13 residues. V lost 5 bases, J lost 11 bases, and 19 bases lay in between. Germline V gene sequence: CDR1 MNHEY, CDR2 SVGAGI. Here the CDR3 reads CASSLEQGSTKYF. The CDR3 DNA sequence: TGTGCCAGCAGTCTCGAACAGGGATCTACTAAGTACTTC.

The rearrangement uses TRBV30 and TRBJ2-3; maybe TRBD1 (5 bases). CDR3 length equals 16 residues. V lost 2 bases, J lost 2 bases, and 17 bases lay in between. Germline lookup yields CDR1 GTSNPN and CDR2 SVGIG (reference sequence). CDR3 coding DNA: TGTGCCTGGAGTAGGGGTGGGCTTCATACCACAGATACGCAGTATTTT. Protein: CAWSRGGLHTTDTQYF. Full variable domain (outside the CDR3, taken from reference TRBV30 and TRBJ2-3): SQTIHQWPATLVQPVGSPLSLECTVEGTSNPNLYWYRQAAGRGLQLLFYSVGIGQISSEVPQNLSASRPQDRQFILSSKKLLLSDSGFYLCAWSRGGLHTTDTQYFGPGTRLTVL.

This chain uses TRBV5-1 with TRBJ1-6; perhaps TRBD1 as D (6 bases). From germline, CDR1 is SGHRS and CDR2 YFSETQ. The CDR3 sequence is 16 residues long. V was cut by 1 base and J by 5 bases, with 13 bases left in between. In DNA, the CDR3 is TGCGCCAGCAGCTTGTCGGGGGGCGCCCATAATTCACCCCTCCACTTT. This encodes CASSLSGGAHNSPLHF.

The chain couples TRBV23-1 to TRBJ2-3, with 15 nucleotides matching TRBD2. TRBV23-1 is designated an ORF whose function remains uncertain. V shed 2 bases, J shed 1 base, and the junction held 19 bases outside the gene matches. This CDR3 comprises 23 residues. The DNA of the CDR3 is TGCGCCAGCAGTCAACCATCGGGACTAGCGGGGGGCCAGCGTTTTCCTCGCACAGATACGCAGTATTTT. It translates to CASSQPSGLAGGQRFPRTDTQYF.

The CDR3 DNA reads as TGTGCCAGCAGCCCGGGACTAGCGGAGTCCTACGAGCAGTACTTC. It yields the protein CASSPGLAESYEQYF. This chain joins TRBV5-4 and TRBJ2-7; 11 nucleotides align to TRBD2. Germline trimming cut 4 bases from V and 1 base from J; bases unmatched to any gene: 4. CDR3 length: 15 amino acids. Per the germline V gene, CDR1 is SGHNT and CDR2 is YYREEE (reference sequence).

The chain links TRBV5-1 to TRBJ2-3; possibly TRBD2 for D (6 bases). Germline-derived CDR1 and CDR2 are SGHRS and YFSETQ. Trimming took 0 bases from V and 6 from J, leaving 20 bases between them. The CDR3 has 17 amino acids. The CDR3 nucleotides are TGCGCCAGCAGCTTGGGACTAGTAAGGGACCCGGGGGATACGCAGTATTTT. It codes for CASSLGLVRDPGDTQYF.

The chain carries TRBV5-6 and TRBJ1-4, with D hard to call. This CDR3 has 14 amino acids. Germline-derived CDR1 and CDR2 are SGHDT and YYEEEE. V gave up 6 bases and J gave up 4 bases, with 13 bases separating them. For the CDR3, the DNA is TGTGCCAGCAATAGGTGGGCTAATAATGAAAAACTGTTTTTT. This sequence encodes CASNRWANNEKLFF.

The rearrangement joins TRBV30 to TRBJ1-1; 9 bases fit TRBD1. V lost 3 bases and J lost 8; bases outside the gene matches: 7. The length of the CDR3 is 13 residues. From germline, CDR1 is GTSNPN and CDR2 SVGIG (reference sequence). CDR3: CAWRTPDRGEAFF. As DNA, the CDR3 is TGTGCCTGGAGAACCCCGGACAGGGGAGAAGCTTTCTTT.

The chain combines TRBV30 with TRBJ1-1, with a tentative D call TRBD1 (5 bases). The CDR3 totals 13 residues. Germline V gene lookup returns CDR1 GTSNPN and CDR2 SVGIG (reference sequence). Trimming took off 4 bases at V and 1 base at J, with 10 bases between the two ends. The CDR3 region is CAWTYTGNTEAFF. The CDR3, as DNA: TGTGCCTGGACGTATACAGGGAACACTGAAGCTTTCTTT. The full variable domain, in which reference TRBV30 and TRBJ1-1 provide the parts outside the CDR3, is SQTIHQWPATLVQPVGSPLSLECTVEGTSNPNLYWYRQAAGRGLQLLFYSVGIGQISSEVPQNLSASRPQDRQFILSSKKLLLSDSGFYLCAWTYTGNTEAFFGQGTRLTVV.